This TCR beta chain appears in the sequencing data of a study of T cells in Graves' hyperthyroidism and ophthalmopathy. This clonotype occurred many times. Its antigen remains unknown. The study, taken as a whole, reports: Blood also contained most expanded thyroid clonotypes above 0.001. A 13 V-J model separated ophthalmopathy from stable hyperthyroidism.

Hyperthyroidism had been newly diagnosed in patients aged 18 to 65, and its duration was under 2 months. The V and J ends lost 3 bases and 4 bases respectively, with 10 bases between them. Per the germline V gene, CDR1 is SGHTA and CDR2 is FQGNSA. There are 14 residues in the CDR3. Amplified TCR beta CDR3 regions derived from RNA transcripts. The HTBI set primed first-round TCR CDR3 RT-PCR. In TCRdb, the multiplex PCR reads were re-called with MiXCR into one record per CDR3 protein. There are about 400,000 distinct CDR3 sequences in the sample; around 16% occur only once, and about 27% lies in the top ten.

This rearrangement joins TRBV7-2 to TRBJ2-1; no reliable D call. The sequenced sample consisted of blood. The receptor comes from a woman under 30 with Graves' hyperthyroidism that later progressed to Graves' ophthalmopathy. The CDR3 spells CASSFEDWYNEQFF. The DNA of the CDR3 is TGTGCCAGCAGCTTCGAAGACTGGTACAATGAGCAGTTCTTC.